The 20 T cell receptor beta chains below were found in one sample sequenced in a study of beta chain features in type 1 diabetes. Expressed TCRB transcripts were sequenced because the entire RNA isolate underwent reverse transcription. Method: immunoSEQ multiplex PCR; TCRdb's copy keeps in-frame clones and lacks some. The sample lists some 180,000 clones, 10% to 15% occurring once. Material for sequencing was central memory CD4+ T cells from blood. These receptors were collected from a woman between 18 and 29 years old in good health.

This chain joins TRBV5-1 and TRBJ2-3, with D possibly TRBD2 on 6 matching bases. Germline CDR1 SGHRS, CDR2 YFSETQ. This CDR3 has 17 residues. V lost 0 bases, J lost 3 bases, and 17 bases lay in between. CDR3 nucleotides: TGCGCCAGCAGCTTGGGACTAGTTATCTTTGGGACAGATACGCAGTATTTT. Its protein product is CASSLGLVIFGTDTQYF.

A word on this clone: Within the sample, other DNA sequences also encode this same CDR3. This chain uses TRBV28 with TRBJ1-5; possible D gene TRBD1, 5 bases. V was trimmed by 4 bases and J by 1 base, leaving 8 bases between them. This CDR3 is 14 amino acids long. The V gene's germline CDR1 is MDHEN and CDR2 SYDVKM. CDR3 DNA sequence: TGTGCCAGCAGTTCCCCAGGGAGCAATCAGCCCCAGCATTTT. It is translated as CASSSPGSNQPQHF.

This clone was counted between two and nine times. The J gene is TRBJ2-7, the V gene TRBV28; TRBD1 aligns across 7 bases. The CDR3 consists of 15 residues. The V segment lost 2 bases and the J segment 2 bases; nucleotides outside the gene matches: 6. Germline assignment: CDR1 MDHEN and CDR2 SYDVKM. Written as DNA, the CDR3 is TGTGCCAGCAGTTTACATACAGGGGCCCCCTACGAGCAGTACTTC. Amino acids: CASSLHTGAPYEQYF. The variable domain in full, completed from reference TRBV28 and TRBJ2-7, reads DVKVTQSSRYLVKRTGEKVFLECVQDMDHENMFWYRQDPGLGLRLIYFSYDVKMKEKGDIPEGYSVSREKKERFSLILESASTNQTSMYLCASSLHTGAPYEQYFGPGTRLTVT.

This clone was counted only a few times. The chain carries TRBV4-2 and TRBJ1-2, with 7 bases lining up with TRBD1. Looked up from germline, CDR1 is LGHNA and CDR2 is YNFKEQ. This CDR3 region has 14 residues. Trimming removed 4 bases from V and 5 bases from J; junction bases left unmatched: 7. CDR3 region: CASSPDRAAYGYTF. CDR3 nucleotides: TGTGCCAGCAGCCCCGACAGGGCAGCTTATGGCTACACCTTC.

This clone was observed a handful of times. This rearrangement joins TRBV14 to TRBJ2-1, with a possible D match to TRBD1 (8 bases). Trimming removed 1 base at V and 9 bases at J, with 19 bases between. Germline V gene lookup returns CDR1 SGHDN and CDR2 FVKESK. This CDR3 has 16 amino acids. Here the CDR3 reads CASSQVEAGGGGEQFF. The CDR3 nucleotides read TGTGCCAGCAGCCAAGTTGAGGCAGGGGGCGGGGGTGAGCAGTTCTTC.

This clone came up a few times. The gene calls are TRBV30 and TRBJ1-6, with TRBD1 as a possible D gene (5 bases). The V gene's germline CDR1 is GTSNPN and CDR2 SVGIG (reference sequence). The CDR3 totals 15 residues. With 8 bases removed from V and 0 bases from J, the gap between germline ends came to 14 bases. Here the CDR3 DNA reads TGTGCCGCTCAACCCGACAGCTCCTATAATTCACCCCTCCACTTT. This encodes CAAQPDSSYNSPLHF.

The chain is built from TRBV30 and TRBJ2-5, with D perhaps matching TRBD2 (5 bases). The CDR3 consists of 14 residues. In germline, CDR1 is GTSNPN, CDR2 SVGIG (reference sequence). Trimming cost V 2 bases and J 4 bases, with 14 bases left between them. The CDR3 sequence is CAWSWNEGRETQYF. CDR3 coding DNA: TGTGCCTGGAGTTGGAATGAGGGCAGAGAGACCCAGTACTTC.

V usage is TRBV28 and J usage is TRBJ2-1, with 9 nucleotides matching TRBD2. The CDR3 extends over 14 amino acids. Trimming removed 3 bases from V and 9 bases from J; junction bases left unmatched: 6. From germline, CDR1 is MDHEN and CDR2 SYDVKM. The CDR3 here is CASSFLAGTREQFF. The CDR3 bases are TGTGCCAGCAGTTTTCTAGCGGGAACGCGTGAGCAGTTCTTC.

The chain combines TRBV5-5 with TRBJ2-5; 14 positions agree with TRBD2. Germline V gene sequence: CDR1 SGHKS, CDR2 YYEKEE (reference sequence). With V trimmed by 4 bases and J by 4 bases, 6 bases remained unmatched. CDR3 length: 16 residues. CDR3 residues: CASSPTGTSGRETQYF. The CDR3 DNA is TGTGCCAGCAGCCCTACCGGGACTAGCGGGAGAGAGACCCAGTACTTC. Full variable domain (missing parts from reference TRBV5-5 and TRBJ2-5): DAGVTQSPTHLIKTRGQQVTLRCSPISGHKSVSWYQQVLGQGPQFIFQYYEKEERGRGNFPDRFSARQFPNYSSELNVNALLLGDSALYLCASSPTGTSGRETQYFGPGTRLLVL.

The chain has TRBV28 and TRBJ1-1; D call uncertain. Trimming pared 6 bases from V and 5 bases from J, leaving 7 bases between. The CDR3 is made up of 11 amino acids. Germline assignment: CDR1 MDHEN and CDR2 SYDVKM. CDR3 sequence reads: CASRSRTEAFF. DNA for the CDR3: TGTGCCAGCAGATCCCGGACTGAAGCTTTCTTT.

This clone was detected only a few times. Distinct nucleotide sequences in the sample also encode this CDR3. This sequence joins TRBV15 and TRBJ2-5; D not resolved. Trimming left V 0 bases short and J 5 bases short, with 7 bases between. The germline CDR1 and CDR2 sequences are LNHNV and YYDKDF (reference sequence). The CDR3 has 13 residues. CDR3 nucleotides: TGTGCCACCAGCAGAGATCTCGGGGAGACCCAGTACTTC. This encodes CATSRDLGETQYF.

This clone was detected only a few times. V usage is TRBV27 and J usage is TRBJ2-7; the D gene is possibly TRBD1 (5 bases). The CDR3 is made up of 15 amino acids. The V gene lost 5 bases and the J gene lost 1 base, with 15 bases spanning the gap. Germline loops: CDR1 MNHEY, CDR2 SMNVEV (reference sequence). CDR3 residues: CASSPRVGYSYEQYF. The CDR3 bases are TGTGCCAGCAGTCCCAGGGTCGGATATTCCTACGAGCAGTACTTC.

As regards this clone: One junction end disagrees with the germline gene, perhaps due to a read error. This chain joins TRBV4-3 and TRBJ1-4, with a tentative D call TRBD1 (5 bases). The germline gives CDR1 LGHNA, CDR2 YSLEER. CDR3 length: 18 residues. CDR3 DNA: TGCACCAGCAGCCAGAGAGGGGAGGCCTATTCAACTAATGAAAAACTGTTTTTT. Translated: CTSSQRGEAYSTNEKLFF.

This clone was detected a few times. The chain couples TRBV19 to TRBJ2-2; 9 nucleotides agree with TRBD2. J gave up 2 bases and V 9 bases, and 7 bases lay outside the gene matches. Germline V gives CDR1 LNHDA, CDR2 SQIVND (reference sequence). This CDR3 has 15 residues. In nucleotides, the CDR3 is TGTGCCAGCTCCAAGACTAGCGGCAACACCGGGGAGCTGTTTTTT. Translation: CASSKTSGNTGELFF.

This clone has a handful of counts. The rearrangement uses TRBV19 and TRBJ1-5; TRBD1 agrees at 12 bases. CDR3 length: 16 amino acids. Germline loops: CDR1 LNHDA, CDR2 SQIVND (reference sequence). The J segment lost 4 bases and the V segment lost 3 bases, leaving 4 bases of the junction unmatched. CDR3 sequence: CASSIGDRGRNQPQHF. The DNA of the CDR3 is TGTGCCAGTAGTATTGGGGACAGGGGGCGAAATCAGCCCCAGCATTTT.

The rearrangement links TRBV7-8 to TRBJ2-1; TRBD2 aligns across 8 bases. In germline, CDR1 is SGHVS, CDR2 FQNEAQ. CDR3 length: 15 amino acids. With 5 bases clipped from V and 6 bases from J, the junction kept 9 bases outside the gene matches. In DNA, the CDR3 is TGTGCCAGCAGCCCGGGGGGGGGAGCGGGCAATGAGCAGTTCTTC. This sequence encodes CASSPGGGAGNEQFF.

The chain links TRBV7-2 to TRBJ2-7; 8 bases map to TRBD1. The germline gives CDR1 SGHTA, CDR2 FQGNSA. J was trimmed by 6 bases and V by 5 bases; bases with no gene match: 18. The CDR3 has 17 amino acids. The CDR3, as DNA: TGTGCCAGCAGCGCACGGACAGGGTACGGAGTTTCGAGCGAGCAGTACTTC. It is translated as CASSARTGYGVSSEQYF.

The chain is built from TRBV6-5 and TRBJ2-3; D might be TRBD1 (6 bases). Per the germline V gene, CDR1 is MNHEY and CDR2 is SVGAGI. The CDR3 has 14 amino acids. Trimming stripped 5 bases from V and 6 bases from J, with 15 bases between. The CDR3 nucleotides are TGTGCCAGCAGTGAAGGTGCAGGGGTCGATACGCAGTATTTT. This sequence encodes CASSEGAGVDTQYF.

This chain links TRBV11-3 with TRBJ2-7, with 8 nucleotides matching TRBD1. The CDR3 spans 14 residues. V lost 2 bases, J lost 6 bases, and 6 bases stayed unmatched. Germline V gives CDR1 SGHNT, CDR2 YENEEA. CDR3 loop: CASSLFTDRVEQYF. The CDR3 nucleotides read TGTGCCAGCAGCTTATTCACGGACAGGGTCGAGCAGTACTTC.

This clone was counted a few times. This chain links TRBV2 with TRBJ2-3, with 8 bases that match TRBD1. There are 14 residues in the CDR3. With V trimmed by 7 bases and J by 0 bases, 3 bases remained unmatched. The germline gives CDR1 SNHLY, CDR2 FYNNEI. CDR3 nucleotide sequence: TGTGCCAGCAAGGACAGGGCTAGCACAGATACGCAGTATTTT. This codes for CASKDRASTDTQYF.